A selection of T cell receptor beta chains follows, all from one sample in a study of T cells after yellow fever vaccination. One entry per CDR3 protein, called by TCRdb with MiXCR from the 5' RACE reads. The profile shows hundreds of thousands of distinct CDR3 sequences, less than 20% of them singletons. The sample consisted of PBMCs, taken about 5 days after the first yellow fever vaccination. These receptors came from a man aged 18 to 30 who received the YFV17D yellow fever vaccine. CDR3s include the opening cysteine and the closing phenylalanine or tryptophan. Each record gives: J gene, V gene, CDR3 protein.

TRBJ2-2 | TRBV7-3 | CASSFRGGNTGELFF
TRBJ2-5 | TRBV15 | CATSRDQPQETQYF
TRBJ2-7 | TRBV7-9 | CASRSLAGDYEQYF
TRBJ1-6 | TRBV28 | CASSLEGQGNSPLHF
TRBJ1-1 | TRBV5-6 | CASSWRQASTEAFF
TRBJ1-4 | TRBV7-2 | CASSLSPRGEKLFF
TRBJ2-1 | TRBV12-3/TRBV12-4 | CASSFPGNRHNEQFF
TRBJ2-5 | TRBV6-2/TRBV6-3 | CASSKGGDSLGRETQYF
TRBJ2-5 | TRBV2 | CASSPEGRLTGDQYF
TRBJ2-3 | TRBV5-1 | CASSSPDRSDTQYF
TRBJ2-5 | TRBV6-2/TRBV6-3 | CASSYSVAGVTETQYF
TRBJ1-2 | TRBV4-3 | CASSQESGAGGNYGYTF
TRBJ2-5 | TRBV7-6 | CASSSARVQETQYF
TRBJ2-3 | TRBV20-1 | CSARGLAGGDTQYF
TRBJ1-1 | TRBV5-1 | CASSLGGQLMNTEAFF
TRBJ1-2 | TRBV6-1 | CASGEVGRGYTF
TRBJ1-1 | TRBV12-3/TRBV12-4 | CASRDRQTEAFF
TRBJ1-2 | TRBV2 | CASSEDSGRGGYTF
TRBJ1-1 | TRBV30 | CAWSAGAGDTEAFF
TRBJ2-5 | TRBV6-1 | CASIRGARAETQYF
TRBJ1-1 | TRBV18 | CASSPGQGWTAFF
TRBJ1-1 | TRBV29-1 | CSVAQGPMNTEAFF
TRBJ2-5 | TRBV12-3/TRBV12-4 | CASSHIRDSGETQYF
TRBJ2-2 | TRBV11-2 | CASSPNRDRGRGGELFF
TRBJ2-1 | TRBV11-1 | CASSLPPGTSGGSYNEQFF
TRBJ1-1 | TRBV7-2 | CASTFSGLYMNTEAFF
TRBJ1-5 | TRBV29-1 | CSAQWDSNQPQHF
TRBJ1-1 | TRBV19 | CATHPGRGSTMNTEAFF
TRBJ2-7 | TRBV18 | CASSRSTGGDYEQYF
TRBJ2-2 | TRBV4-1 | CASSPWASDSSTGEPFF
TRBJ1-5 | TRBV20-1 | CSTPAGWAVRGNQPQHF
TRBJ1-5 | TRBV5-6 | CASSGAGANQPQHF
TRBJ1-5 | TRBV2 | CASSEVEFSNQPQHF
TRBJ1-5 | TRBV24-1 | CATSEQGGYQPQHF
TRBJ2-2 | TRBV5-5 | CASSLQRGHGELFF
TRBJ2-2 | TRBV15 | CATSSGQAATGELFF
TRBJ1-2 | TRBV5-1 | CASSLSGQGRVHTF
TRBJ2-3 | TRBV29-1 | CSVVEQTDTQYF
TRBJ2-7 | TRBV30 | CAWSVGLGESDEQYF
TRBJ2-7 | TRBV20-1 | CSVRRGNSYEQYF
TRBJ2-7 | TRBV7-2 | CASSSTTGGREQYF
TRBJ2-1 | TRBV11-2 | CASSLTGASSYNEQFF
TRBJ2-1 | TRBV5-1 | CASSLDALAGGNEQFF
TRBJ2-5 | TRBV29-1 | CSGTSGAETQYF
TRBJ1-5 | TRBV6-5 | CASSYSNTNQPQHF
TRBJ1-6 | TRBV5-1 | CASSLRDPNNSPLHF
TRBJ1-2 | TRBV27 | CASSLKAPGIGYGYTF
TRBJ2-1 | TRBV7-9 | CASSFSRTGSYNEQFF
TRBJ1-1 | TRBV27 | CASSGGQVATEAFF
TRBJ2-3 | TRBV7-2 | CASSSRTGRTDTQYF
TRBJ2-2 | TRBV27 | CASSFSAVSGELFF